The clone carrying this T cell receptor beta chain has at least ten counts. Its antigen is not known. This entry belongs to a study of blood T cells in healthy people across ages. A sample-barcoded 5' primer and a J-beta primer mix were used in a second PCR of about 6 to 12 cycles. The authors tagged each cDNA molecule using a template-switch adaptor with 12 random nucleotides. TCRdb re-called the 5' RACE reads with MiXCR, one entry per CDR3 protein. The sample records 650,000 to 1,000,000 distinct CDR3 sequences, about 42% being singletons. Per germline, CDR1 SGHTA and CDR2 FQGTGA. Trimming pared 7 bases from V and 0 bases from J, leaving 13 bases between. The CDR3 covers 15 residues. The study, taken as a whole, reports: Considered underestimates were the diversity estimates obtained from one million T cells. Long-lived and aged donors differed, with more naive CD4+ cells and higher diversity in the long-lived.

This chain links TRBV7-3 with TRBJ2-1; weak D call: TRBD2 (6 bases). The sample taken for sequencing was blood. The sequence derives from a man at least 80 years old in good health. In nucleotides, the CDR3 is TGTGCCAGCACCCATCATAGCGGCTCCTACAATGAGCAGTTCTTC. This sequence encodes CASTHHSGSYNEQFF.